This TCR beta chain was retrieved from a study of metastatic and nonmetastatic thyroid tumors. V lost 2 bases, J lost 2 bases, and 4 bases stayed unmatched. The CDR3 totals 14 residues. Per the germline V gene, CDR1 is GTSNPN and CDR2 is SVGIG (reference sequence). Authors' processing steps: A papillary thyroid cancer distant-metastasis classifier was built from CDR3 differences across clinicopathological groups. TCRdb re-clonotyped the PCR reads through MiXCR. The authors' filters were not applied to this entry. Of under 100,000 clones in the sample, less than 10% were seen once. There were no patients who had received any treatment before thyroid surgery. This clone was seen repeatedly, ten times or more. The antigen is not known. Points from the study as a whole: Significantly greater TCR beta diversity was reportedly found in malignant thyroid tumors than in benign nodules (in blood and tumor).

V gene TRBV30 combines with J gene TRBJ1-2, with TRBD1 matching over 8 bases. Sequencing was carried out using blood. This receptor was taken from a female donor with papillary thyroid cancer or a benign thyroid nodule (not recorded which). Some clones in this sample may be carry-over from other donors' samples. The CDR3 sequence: CAWSRGQGNYGYTF. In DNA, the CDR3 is TGTGCCTGGAGTAGAGGACAGGGCAACTATGGCTACACCTTC.